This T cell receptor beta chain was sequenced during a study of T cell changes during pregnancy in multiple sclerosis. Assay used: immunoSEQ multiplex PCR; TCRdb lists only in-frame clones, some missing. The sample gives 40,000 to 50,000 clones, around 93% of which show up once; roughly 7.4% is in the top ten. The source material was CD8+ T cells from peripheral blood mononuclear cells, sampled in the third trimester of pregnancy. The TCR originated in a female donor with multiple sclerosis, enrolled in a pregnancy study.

Written as DNA, the CDR3 is TGTGCCAGCGCATATAGGGGGGGACTCGAGCAGTACTTC. As protein: CASAYRGGLEQYF. This chain uses TRBV5-5 with TRBJ2-7, with D maybe TRBD2 (7 bases). The CDR3 sequence is 13 residues long. From germline, CDR1 is SGHKS and CDR2 YYEKEE (reference sequence). V shed 7 bases and J shed 6 bases, with 17 bases lying between them.